The 13 T cell receptor beta chains below come from one sample, sequenced in a study of cytomegalovirus exposure and HLA in healthy donors. The PCR used 60 Vbeta and 13 Jbeta primers. Profiling relied on immunoSEQ multiplex PCR, and the TCRdb table lists in-frame clones only, not all of them. The sample contains some 140,000 clones, 65% to 80% of which appear only once. The sequencing input was PBMCs. The receptors were sampled from a male donor in good health and CMV-seropositive.

The rearrangement uses TRBV19 and TRBJ2-5, with 11 bases aligning to TRBD1. The CDR3 loop spans 14 amino acids. The V segment lost 5 bases and the J segment 4 bases; nucleotides outside the gene matches: 3. From germline, CDR1 is LNHDA and CDR2 SQIVND (reference sequence). The CDR3: CASSLGQGVETQYF. The CDR3 region has the DNA TGTGCCAGTAGTCTGGGACAGGGGGTAGAGACCCAGTACTTC.

The chain employs TRBV19 and TRBJ2-3; tentatively, D is TRBD1 (5 bases). V gave up 5 bases and J gave up 1 base, with 10 bases separating them. This CDR3 has 14 amino acids. CDR1 LNHDA and CDR2 SQIVND come from the germline V gene (reference sequence). CDR3 amino acids: CASSYGAGTDTQYF. CDR3 nucleotides: TGTGCCAGTAGTTATGGGGCGGGCACAGATACGCAGTATTTT.

The chain has TRBV9 and TRBJ2-7; D is uncertain. The CDR3 totals 13 residues. V lost 0 bases to trimming and J lost 3 bases, with 7 bases between them. Germline CDR1 and CDR2: SGDLS and YYNGEE. The CDR3, as DNA: TGTGCCAGCAGCGTAGCTCCAGACTACGAGCAGTACTTC. Translation: CASSVAPDYEQYF.

The gene calls are TRBV6-1 and TRBJ1-5, with 8 bases lining up with TRBD1. The germline V gene encodes CDR1 MNHNS and CDR2 SASEGT. The CDR3 is 14 residues long. With V trimmed by 8 bases and J by 1 base, 4 bases remained unmatched. DNA for the CDR3: TGTGCCAGCTTAACAGGGGGAAGCAATCAGCCCCAGCATTTT. This sequence encodes CASLTGGSNQPQHF.

The chain is built from TRBV2 and TRBJ2-7; 9 nucleotides match TRBD2. The CDR3 is 14 residues long. Germline values: CDR1 SNHLY, CDR2 FYNNEI. After removal of 2 bases from V and 6 bases from J, the junction contained 5 bases not matched to a gene. In DNA, the CDR3 is TGTGCCAGCAGTGAACGGCTAGCGGGGCTCGAGCAGTACTTC. Protein: CASSERLAGLEQYF.

The chain combines TRBV29-1 with TRBJ1-3; 8 bases agree with TRBD1. The CDR3 sequence is 14 residues long. The germline CDR1 and CDR2 sequences are SQVTM and ANQGSEA. The trim removed 6 bases at V and 0 bases at J, leaving 4 bases unmatched. CDR3 DNA: TGCAGCGTAGGGACAGGCGTCTCTGGAAACACCATATATTTT. Translated: CSVGTGVSGNTIYF.

V and J are TRBV4-2 and TRBJ2-1, with 7 bases aligning to TRBD2. The junction had 13 bases not matched to a gene; V was cut back by 5 bases and J by 6 bases. Germline CDR1 is LGHNA and CDR2 is YNFKEQ. This CDR3 is 16 amino acids long. The CDR3 reads CASSEPERGGANEQFF. The CDR3 DNA is TGTGCCAGCAGCGAACCCGAGCGGGGAGGGGCCAATGAGCAGTTCTTC.

The chain is built from TRBV27 and TRBJ1-5; D gene unclear. Germline-derived CDR1 and CDR2 are MNHEY and SMNVEV (reference sequence). With 6 bases removed from V and 1 base from J, the gap between germline ends came to 10 bases. This CDR3 region has 14 residues. In nucleotides, the CDR3 is TGTGCCAGCAGGAGACACGCCAGCAATCAGCCCCAGCATTTT. This translates into CASRRHASNQPQHF.

This clone showed up just a few times. The sample carries other DNA sequences with the same CDR3. The V call is TRBV28, the J call TRBJ2-1; TRBD2 aligns across 9 bases. V lost 4 bases and J lost 8; bases outside the gene matches: 9. The CDR3 totals 15 residues. Germline V lookup: CDR1 MDHEN, CDR2 SYDVKM. The CDR3 DNA reads TGTGCCAGCAGTTCGGCGGGACTAGCCCGCCATGAGCAGTTCTTC. This gives the protein CASSSAGLARHEQFF.

J is TRBJ2-7 and V is TRBV18, with D possibly TRBD1 on 5 matching bases. V lost 0 bases, J lost 4 bases, and 7 bases lay in between. The CDR3 covers 13 residues. The germline gives CDR1 KGHSH, CDR2 LQKENI. This CDR3 is CASSPPPGYEQYF. The CDR3 bases are TGTGCCAGCTCACCACCGCCAGGGTACGAGCAGTACTTC.

J is TRBJ2-3 and V is TRBV9, with a tentative D call TRBD1 (5 bases). Germline values: CDR1 SGDLS, CDR2 YYNGEE. The CDR3 is 14 residues long. Deletions cut 0 bases from V and 0 bases from J, with 5 bases between. The CDR3 DNA sequence: TGTGCCAGCAGCGTAGCAGGGAGCACAGATACGCAGTATTTT. Translating it yields CASSVAGSTDTQYF.

The CDR3 nucleotides read TGTGCCAGCAGTTTGGCGGGAGCGGGCAATGAGCAGTTCTTC. This gives the protein CASSLAGAGNEQFF. The chain couples TRBV27 to TRBJ2-1; TRBD2 matches at 7 bases. CDR1 and CDR2 from the germline V gene are MNHEY and SMNVEV (reference sequence). The CDR3 spans 14 residues. V trimming: 3 bases; J trimming: 6 bases; junction bases outside the gene matches: 5.

The gene calls are TRBV6-5 and TRBJ1-1; 7 bases map to TRBD1. CDR3 size: 14 residues. The ends lost 3 bases at V and 5 bases at J; junction bases unmatched: 6. Germline CDR1 reads MNHEY; CDR2 reads SVGAGI. This CDR3 is CASSYSRQGTEAFF. The CDR3 region has the DNA TGTGCCAGCAGTTATAGCCGACAGGGAACTGAAGCTTTCTTT.